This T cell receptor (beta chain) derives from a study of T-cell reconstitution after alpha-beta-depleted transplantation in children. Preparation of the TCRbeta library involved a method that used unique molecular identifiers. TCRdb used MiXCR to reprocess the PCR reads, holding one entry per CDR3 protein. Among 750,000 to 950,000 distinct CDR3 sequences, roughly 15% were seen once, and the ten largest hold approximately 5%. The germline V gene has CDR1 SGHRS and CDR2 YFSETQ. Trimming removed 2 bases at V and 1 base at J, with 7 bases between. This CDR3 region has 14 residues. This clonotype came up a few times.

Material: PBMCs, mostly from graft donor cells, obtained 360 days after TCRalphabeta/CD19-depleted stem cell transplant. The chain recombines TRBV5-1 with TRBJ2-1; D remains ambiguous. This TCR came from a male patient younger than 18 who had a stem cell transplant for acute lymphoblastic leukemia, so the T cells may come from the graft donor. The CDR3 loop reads CASSLVNSYNEQFF. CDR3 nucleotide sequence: TGCGCCAGCAGCTTAGTAAATTCCTACAATGAGCAGTTCTTC.